This T cell receptor (beta chain) was sequenced in a study of cytomegalovirus exposure and HLA in healthy donors. Study observations and caveats: In a later analysis, TCR beta V- and J-gene trimming showed a link to a missense DCLRE1C variant. Per published accounts, TCR beta sequences correctly predicted the HLA-A and HLA-B alleles of most subjects.

This clone was seen a handful of times. The antigen is undetermined. Both 60 Vbeta primers and 13 Jbeta primers went into the PCR. In the original processing: Among the unique TCR beta chains that a later analysis counted, 70 million to 85 million in all, 10 million to 13 million were shared. Produced via immunoSEQ multiplex PCR; TCRdb's table is partial and in-frame only. V and J calls and clone size are given by that table; D and trimming were obtained from the DNA. The sample carries roughly 250,000 clones, approximately 80% recorded once. CDR1 is MNHEY, CDR2 SMNVEV, per germline (reference sequence). The CDR3 has 13 residues. J was trimmed by 7 bases and V by 6 bases; bases with no gene match: 6.

Input material: PBMCs. The rearrangement links TRBV27 to TRBJ1-1, with 9 bases identical to TRBD1. This sequence was found in a girl aged 2-9 years in good health and CMV-seronegative. CDR3 nucleotide sequence: TGTGCCAGCAGCAGGACAGGGGCTATTGAAGCTTTCTTT. This sequence encodes CASSRTGAIEAFF.